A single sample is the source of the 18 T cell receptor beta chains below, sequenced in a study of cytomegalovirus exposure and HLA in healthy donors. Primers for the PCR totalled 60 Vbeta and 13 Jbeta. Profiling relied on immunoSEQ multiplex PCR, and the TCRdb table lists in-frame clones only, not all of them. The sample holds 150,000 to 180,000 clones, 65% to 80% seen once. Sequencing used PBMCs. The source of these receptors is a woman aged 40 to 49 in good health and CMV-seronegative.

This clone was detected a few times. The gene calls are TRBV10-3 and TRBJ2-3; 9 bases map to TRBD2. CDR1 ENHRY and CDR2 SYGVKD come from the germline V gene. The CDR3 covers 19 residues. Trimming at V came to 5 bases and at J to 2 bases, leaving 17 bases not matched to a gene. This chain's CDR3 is CAISSIAGEDLGVTDTQYF. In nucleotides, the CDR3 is TGTGCCATCAGTTCAATAGCGGGAGAAGATCTTGGGGTCACAGATACGCAGTATTTT.

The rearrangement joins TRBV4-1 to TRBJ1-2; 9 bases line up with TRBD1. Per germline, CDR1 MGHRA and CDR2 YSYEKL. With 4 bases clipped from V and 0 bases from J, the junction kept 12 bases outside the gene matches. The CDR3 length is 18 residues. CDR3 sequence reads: CASSPLTLRDRANYGYTF. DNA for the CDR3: TGCGCCAGCAGCCCTTTAACGCTCCGGGACAGGGCTAACTATGGCTACACCTTC.

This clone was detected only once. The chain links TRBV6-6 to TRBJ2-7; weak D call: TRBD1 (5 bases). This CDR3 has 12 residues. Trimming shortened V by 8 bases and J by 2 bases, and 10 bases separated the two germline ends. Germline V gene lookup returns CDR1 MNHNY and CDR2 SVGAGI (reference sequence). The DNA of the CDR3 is TGTGCCAGCGGGTACAGGACCTACGAGCAGTACTTC. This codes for CASGYRTYEQYF.

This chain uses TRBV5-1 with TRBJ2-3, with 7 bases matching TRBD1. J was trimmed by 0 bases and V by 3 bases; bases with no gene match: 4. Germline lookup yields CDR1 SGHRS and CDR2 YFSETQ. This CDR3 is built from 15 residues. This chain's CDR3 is CASSSGTASTDTQYF. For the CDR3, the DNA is TGCGCCAGCAGCTCCGGGACAGCTAGCACAGATACGCAGTATTTT.

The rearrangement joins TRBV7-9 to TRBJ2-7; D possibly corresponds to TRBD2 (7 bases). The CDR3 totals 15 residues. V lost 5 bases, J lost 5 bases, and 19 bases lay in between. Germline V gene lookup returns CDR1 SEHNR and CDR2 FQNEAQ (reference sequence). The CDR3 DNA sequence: TGTGCCAGCAGCGGGGGGGCAACCCTACGGGACGAGCAGTACTTC. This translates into CASSGGATLRDEQYF.

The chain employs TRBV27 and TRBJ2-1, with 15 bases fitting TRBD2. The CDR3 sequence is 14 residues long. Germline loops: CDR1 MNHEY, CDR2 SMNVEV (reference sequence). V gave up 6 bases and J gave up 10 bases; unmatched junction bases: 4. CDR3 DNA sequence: TGTGCCAGCAGGGGACTAGCGGGGGGTTTGGAGCAGTTCTTC. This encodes CASRGLAGGLEQFF.

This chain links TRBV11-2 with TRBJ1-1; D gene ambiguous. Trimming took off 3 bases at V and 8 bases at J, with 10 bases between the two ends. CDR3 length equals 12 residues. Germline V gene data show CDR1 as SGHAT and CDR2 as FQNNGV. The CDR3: CASSFLAREAFF. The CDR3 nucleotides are TGTGCCAGCAGCTTCCTAGCCAGGGAAGCTTTCTTT.

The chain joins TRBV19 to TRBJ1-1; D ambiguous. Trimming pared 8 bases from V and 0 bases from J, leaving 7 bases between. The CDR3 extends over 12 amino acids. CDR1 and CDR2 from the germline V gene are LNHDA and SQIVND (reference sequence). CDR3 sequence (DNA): TGTGCCAGTCAAACTATGAACACTGAAGCTTTCTTT. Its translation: CASQTMNTEAFF.

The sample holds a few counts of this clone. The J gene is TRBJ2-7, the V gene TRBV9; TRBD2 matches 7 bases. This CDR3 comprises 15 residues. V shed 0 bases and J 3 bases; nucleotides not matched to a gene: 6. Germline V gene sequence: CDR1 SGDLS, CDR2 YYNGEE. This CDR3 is CASSVGGLLNYEQYF. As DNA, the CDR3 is TGTGCCAGCAGCGTAGGGGGACTATTAAACTACGAGCAGTACTTC.

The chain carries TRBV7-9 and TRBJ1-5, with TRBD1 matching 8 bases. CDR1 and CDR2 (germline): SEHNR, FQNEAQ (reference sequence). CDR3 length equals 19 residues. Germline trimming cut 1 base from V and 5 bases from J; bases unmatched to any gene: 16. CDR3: CASSLVLGTGHLDDQPQHF. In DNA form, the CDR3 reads TGTGCCAGCAGCTTAGTTCTGGGGACAGGCCACTTAGACGATCAGCCCCAGCATTTT.

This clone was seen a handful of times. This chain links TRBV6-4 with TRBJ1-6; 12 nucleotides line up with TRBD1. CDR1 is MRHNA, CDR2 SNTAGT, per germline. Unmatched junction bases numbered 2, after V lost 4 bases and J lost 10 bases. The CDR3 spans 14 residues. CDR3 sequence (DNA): TGTGCCAGCAGTGCCGGGACAGGGGGCTCACCCCTCCACTTT. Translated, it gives CASSAGTGGSPLHF.

The CDR3, as DNA: TGTGCCAGCAAACTCGTACGGAACACTGAAGCTTTCTTT. As protein: CASKLVRNTEAFF. The V and J genes are TRBV2 and TRBJ1-1; D not resolved. Trimming pared 7 bases from V and 1 base from J, leaving 10 bases between. This CDR3 comprises 13 residues. The germline gives CDR1 SNHLY, CDR2 FYNNEI.

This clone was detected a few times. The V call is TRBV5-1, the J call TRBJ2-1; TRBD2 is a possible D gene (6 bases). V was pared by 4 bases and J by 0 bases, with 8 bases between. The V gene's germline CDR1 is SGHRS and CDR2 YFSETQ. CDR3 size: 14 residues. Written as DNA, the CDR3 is TGCGCCAGCAGCCCAGCGGGCTCCTACAATGAGCAGTTCTTC. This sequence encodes CASSPAGSYNEQFF.

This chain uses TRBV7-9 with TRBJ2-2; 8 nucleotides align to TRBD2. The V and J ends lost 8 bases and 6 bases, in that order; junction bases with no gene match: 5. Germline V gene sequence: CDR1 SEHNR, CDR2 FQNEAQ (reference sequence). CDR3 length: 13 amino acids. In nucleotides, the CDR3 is TGTGCCAGCCTCGGGGGGGCGCCCGGGGAGCTGTTTTTT. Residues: CASLGGAPGELFF.

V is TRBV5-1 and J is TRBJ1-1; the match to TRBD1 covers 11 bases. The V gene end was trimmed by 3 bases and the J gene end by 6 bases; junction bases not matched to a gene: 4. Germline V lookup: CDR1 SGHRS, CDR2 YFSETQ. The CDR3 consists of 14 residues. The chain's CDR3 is CASSWDRGSSEAFF. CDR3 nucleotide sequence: TGCGCCAGCAGCTGGGACAGGGGGTCCTCTGAAGCTTTCTTT.

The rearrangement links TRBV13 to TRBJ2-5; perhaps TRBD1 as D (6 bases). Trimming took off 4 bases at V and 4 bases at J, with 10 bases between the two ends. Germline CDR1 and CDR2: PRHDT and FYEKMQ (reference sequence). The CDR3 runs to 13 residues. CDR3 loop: CASSYRGGETQYF. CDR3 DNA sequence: TGTGCCAGCAGCTATCGAGGGGGAGAGACCCAGTACTTC.

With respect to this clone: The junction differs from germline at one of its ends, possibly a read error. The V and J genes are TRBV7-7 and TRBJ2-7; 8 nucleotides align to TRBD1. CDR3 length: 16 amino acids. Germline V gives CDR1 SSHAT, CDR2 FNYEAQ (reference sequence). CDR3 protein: CASSLAGDRMPYEQYF. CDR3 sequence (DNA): TGTGCTAGCAGCTTAGCCGGGGACAGGATGCCCTACGAGCAGTACTTC.

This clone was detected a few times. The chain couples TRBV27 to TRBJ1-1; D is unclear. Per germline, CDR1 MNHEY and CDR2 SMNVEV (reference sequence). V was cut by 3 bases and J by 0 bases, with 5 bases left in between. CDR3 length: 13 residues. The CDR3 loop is CASSFNLNTEAFF. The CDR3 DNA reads TGTGCCAGCAGTTTTAATCTGAACACTGAAGCTTTCTTT.